This entry describes one T cell receptor (beta chain). This CDR3 spans 14 amino acids. Germline CDR1 GTSNPN, CDR2 SVGIG (reference sequence). The V segment lost 3 bases and the J segment 6 bases; nucleotides outside the gene matches: 10. Negative isolation yielded CD4+ and CD8+ T cells, and FACS enriched TEMRA cells. Random hexamers were used to reverse transcribe the RNA input (about 0.45 to 1 ug). Amplification of TCR beta CDR3 across 54 Vbeta and 13 Jbeta was performed with immunoSEQ multiplex PCR. TCRdb re-called the immunoSEQ multiplex PCR reads through MiXCR, storing one row per CDR3 protein. Here the sample spans approximately 280,000 distinct CDR3 sequences, 70% to 90% being singletons. This sample is drawn from a study of CD8 T cells in Susac syndrome.

Sequenced material: CD8+ T cells from PBMCs. The clonotype comes from a human donor with multiple sclerosis. The chain carries TRBV30 and TRBJ2-7, with 8 bases matching TRBD1. Here the CDR3 DNA reads TGTGCCTGGAGCGAGACAGGGGCCTTCTCCGAGCAGTACTTC. Translating gives CAWSETGAFSEQYF. The full variable domain, completed using reference TRBV30 and TRBJ2-7, is SQTIHQWPATLVQPVGSPLSLECTVEGTSNPNLYWYRQAAGRGLQLLFYSVGIGQISSEVPQNLSASRPQDRQFILSSKKLLLSDSGFYLCAWSETGAFSEQYFGPGTRLTVT.